Listed here are 3 T cell receptor beta chains from one sample, sequenced in a study of Ad26.COV2.S vaccination and SARS-CoV-2 variants. Libraries were prepared by immunoSEQ multiplex PCR; TCRdb keeps only in-frame clonotypes and omits some of them. The sample consists of approximately 500,000 clones, roughly 85% of them appearing once. Treatment: approximately 18 received Ad26.COV2.S at low or high dose, single or two shots; several received placebo; per-sample allocation not given. Sampling was performed 63 days after the first vaccine or placebo injection. The sequencing used peripheral blood, collected in a trial of Ad26.COV2.S vaccine versus placebo. The receptors come from a person between 18 and 65 years old who received the Ad26.COV2.S COVID-19 vaccine or a placebo.

In this sample, this clone turned up once. The chain recombines TRBV7-3 with TRBJ2-2; the D gene is possibly TRBD1 (6 bases). The CDR3 is made up of 14 amino acids. The germline V and J ends were trimmed by 5 bases and 7 bases, with 14 bases remaining between them. Germline V gene lookup returns CDR1 SGHTA and CDR2 FQGTGA. The chain's CDR3 is CASSRTGPGGELFF. CDR3 coding DNA: TGTGCCAGCAGCCGTACAGGGCCCGGCGGGGAGCTGTTTTTT. The entire variable domain, with the rest obtained from reference TRBV7-3 and TRBJ2-2, is as follows: GAGVSQTPSNKVTEKGKYVELRCDPISGHTALYWYRQSLGQGPEFLIYFQGTGAADDSGLPNDRFFAVRPEGSVSTLKIQRTERGDSAVYLCASSRTGPGGELFFGEGSRLTVL.

The chain uses TRBV6-2 or TRBV6-3 and TRBJ1-1, with D unclear. V gave up 0 bases and J gave up 5 bases, with 13 bases separating them. The CDR3 runs 15 residues. From germline, CDR1 is MNHEY and CDR2 SVGEGT. The CDR3 bases are TGTGCCAGCAGTTACTCGCTAGGGCAGAATACTGAAGCTTTCTTT. It codes for CASSYSLGQNTEAFF.

This clone was picked up a small number of times. The chain has TRBV6-5 and TRBJ2-7; 8 bases map to TRBD2. This CDR3 has 16 residues. The V segment lost 4 bases and the J segment 2 bases; nucleotides outside the gene matches: 10. The germline V gene encodes CDR1 MNHEY and CDR2 SVGAGI. CDR3 sequence (DNA): TGTGCCAGCAGTTCGCCGAGGACTAGCCGAACCTACGAGCAGTACTTC. Its protein product is CASSSPRTSRTYEQYF.